These T cell receptor beta chains were read from a single sample in a study of cytomegalovirus exposure and HLA in healthy donors. TCRdb keeps only in-frame clones here, not all; method: immunoSEQ multiplex PCR. The sample comprises 200,000 to 250,000 clones, around 78% of which are singletons, and 0.4% to 0.6% rests with the top ten. Specimen: PBMCs. All receptors come from a boy younger than 18 in good health and CMV-seronegative. CDR3s include the opening cysteine and the closing phenylalanine or tryptophan. The D gene is left open where the match is weak. Clone size appears in some rows only: once, few, many, or a class for an expanded clone.

size	V	D	J	CDR3	DNA
NA	TRBV5-1	TRBD2	TRBJ2-1	CASSLIPLSGRVVDNEQFF	TGCGCCAGCAGCTTGATCCCGCTTAGCGGGAGGGTAGTCGACAATGAGCAGTTCTTC
NA	TRBV15	TRBD1	TRBJ1-4	CATSWSGTDNEKLFF	TGTGCCACCAGCTGGTCCGGGACAGATAATGAAAAACTGTTTTTT
NA	TRBV7-7	NA	TRBJ2-7	CAVSTGTYEQYF	TGTGCTGTATCGACAGGAACCTACGAGCAGTACTTC
NA	TRBV6-1	NA	TRBJ1-5	CASRRRGNYNQPQHF	TGTGCCAGCAGGCGCAGGGGCAACTATAATCAGCCCCAGCATTTT
once	TRBV25-1	NA	TRBJ2-6	CASSEYFSGANVLTF	TGTGCCAGCAGTGAATACTTCTCTGGGGCCAACGTCCTGACTTTC
NA	TRBV29-1	NA	TRBJ2-3	CSVETGATDTQYF	TGCAGCGTTGAAACCGGAGCCACAGATACGCAGTATTTT
NA	TRBV6-5	NA	TRBJ1-3	CASALRGGGNTIYF	TGTGCCAGCGCCCTCCGGGGTGGTGGAAACACCATATATTTT
NA	TRBV10-1	NA	TRBJ2-1	CASRGSAHLDEQFF	TGCGCCAGCCGCGGATCGGCTCATTTGGATGAGCAGTTCTTC
NA	TRBV19	TRBD1	TRBJ1-6	CASRTGFSPLHF	TGTGCCAGTAGGACAGGGTTTTCACCCCTCCACTTT
NA	TRBV19	NA	TRBJ1-5	CASSKRGSSNQPQHF	TGTGCCAGTAGTAAGAGGGGGTCTAGCAATCAGCCCCAGCATTTT
NA	TRBV7-8	NA	TRBJ1-1	CASSLTGKDTTEAFF	TGTGCCAGCAGCTTAACGGGTAAGGACACCACTGAAGCTTTCTTT
once	TRBV6-5	NA	TRBJ2-7	CASSKLPGSYEQYF	TGTGCCAGCAGCAAATTACCCGGCTCCTACGAGCAGTACTTC
NA	TRBV6-5	TRBD1	TRBJ2-7	CASTLRDRPYEQYF	TGTGCCAGCACCCTCCGGGACAGACCCTACGAGCAGTACTTC
NA	TRBV6-1	TRBD1	TRBJ1-2	CASSAWDRVDYGYTF	TGTGCCAGCAGTGCTTGGGACAGGGTTGACTATGGCTACACCTTC
NA	TRBV4-2	TRBD1	TRBJ2-7	CASSQLMGDRDHEQYF	TGTGCCAGCAGCCAGCTTATGGGGGACAGGGACCACGAGCAGTACTTC
NA	TRBV11-2	NA	TRBJ2-7	CASRYRAYEQYF	TGTGCCAGCAGGTACAGGGCCTACGAGCAGTACTTC